This T cell receptor beta chain was identified during a study of T cell therapy after organ transplantation. Study information: T cells were expanded about two weeks with 30 CMV class I/II epitopes. After therapy, patients were monitored for around 29 weeks. Short-term post-therapy samples: blood collected 4 to 8 weeks after completing therapy.

TCRdb's table, derived via immunoSEQ multiplex PCR, lists solely in-frame clones and lacks some. The sample lists 15,000 to 25,000 clones; about 81% were seen once. Germline V lookup: CDR1 SGHNT, CDR2 YYREEE (reference sequence). The junction had 4 bases not matched to a gene; V was cut back by 4 bases and J by 4 bases. The CDR3 has 13 residues. The time point here: 4-8 weeks after completion of therapy. Drug-resistant or recurrent cytomegalovirus affected these solid-organ transplant recipient patients. As concerns this clone: Its specificity is unknown.

The source is a human patient who had received a solid organ transplant and had CMV disease. The graft donor may be the source of some T cells. The chain links TRBV5-4 to TRBJ1-1; TRBD1 matches 7 bases. Source: CD8+ T cells from blood, taken after autologous CMV-specific T cell therapy. The DNA for the CDR3 is TGTGCCAGCAGCATCCCAGGGGGCACTGAAGCTTTCTTT. This translates into CASSIPGGTEAFF.